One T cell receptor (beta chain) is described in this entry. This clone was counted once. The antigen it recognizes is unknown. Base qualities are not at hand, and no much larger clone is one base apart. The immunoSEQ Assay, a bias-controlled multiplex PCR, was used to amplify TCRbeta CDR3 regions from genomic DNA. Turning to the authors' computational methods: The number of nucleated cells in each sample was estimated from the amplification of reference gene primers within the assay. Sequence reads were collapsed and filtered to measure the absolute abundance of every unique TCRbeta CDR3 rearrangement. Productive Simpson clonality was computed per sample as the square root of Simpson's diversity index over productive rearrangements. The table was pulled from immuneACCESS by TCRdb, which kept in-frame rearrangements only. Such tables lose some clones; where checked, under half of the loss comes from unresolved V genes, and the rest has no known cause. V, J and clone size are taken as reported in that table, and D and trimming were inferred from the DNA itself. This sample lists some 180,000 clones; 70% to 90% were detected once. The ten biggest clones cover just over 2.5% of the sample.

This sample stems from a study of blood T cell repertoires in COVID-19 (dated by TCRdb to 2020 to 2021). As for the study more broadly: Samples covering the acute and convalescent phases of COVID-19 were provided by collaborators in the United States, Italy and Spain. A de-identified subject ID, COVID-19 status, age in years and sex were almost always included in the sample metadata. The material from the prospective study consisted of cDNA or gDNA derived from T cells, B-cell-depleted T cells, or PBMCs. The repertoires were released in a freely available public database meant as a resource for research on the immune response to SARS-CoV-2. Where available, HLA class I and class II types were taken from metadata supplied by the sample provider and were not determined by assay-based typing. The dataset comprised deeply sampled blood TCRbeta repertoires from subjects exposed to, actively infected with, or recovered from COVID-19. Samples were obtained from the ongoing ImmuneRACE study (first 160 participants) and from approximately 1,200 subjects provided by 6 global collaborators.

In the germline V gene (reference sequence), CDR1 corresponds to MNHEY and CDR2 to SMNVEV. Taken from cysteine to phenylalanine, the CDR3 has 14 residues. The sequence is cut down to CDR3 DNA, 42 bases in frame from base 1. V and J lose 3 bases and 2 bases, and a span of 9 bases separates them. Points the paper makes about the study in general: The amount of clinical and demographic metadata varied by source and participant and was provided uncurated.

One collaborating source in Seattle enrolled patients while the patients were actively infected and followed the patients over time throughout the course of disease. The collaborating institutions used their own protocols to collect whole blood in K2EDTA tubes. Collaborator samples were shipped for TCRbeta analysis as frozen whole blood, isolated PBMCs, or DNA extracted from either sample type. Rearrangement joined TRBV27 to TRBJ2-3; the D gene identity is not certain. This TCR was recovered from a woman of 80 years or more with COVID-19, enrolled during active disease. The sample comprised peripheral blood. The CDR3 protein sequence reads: CASSFVGTTDTQYF. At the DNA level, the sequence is TGTGCCAGCAGTTTTGTCGGTACCACAGATACGCAGTATTTT.